The TCR beta chain under discussion was sequenced for a study of shared clonotypes between healthy human individuals. Study-wide findings and caveats: A reduction in generation probabilities was seen for non-shared clonotypes relative to those shared by all four donors. Limitation of the genetic and exposure-history diversity represented came from the few donors.

Per the germline V gene, CDR1 is SGHTS and CDR2 is YDEGEE. Trimming cost V 4 bases and J 1 base, with 12 bases left between them. The CDR3 has 14 residues. Produced via immunoSEQ multiplex PCR; TCRdb's table is partial and in-frame only. The sample lists fewer than 3 million clones, around 93% occurring once. The study enrolled healthy HIV-negative adults without recent acute infections or vaccinations as donors. Negatively enriched CD4+ T cells were divided by CD45RA into naive and memory. With respect to this clone: Its cognate antigen is unknown.

The receptor's source is a man aged 18 to 29 in good health. Some clones in this sample may be carry-over from other donors' samples. The chain is built from TRBV5-8 and TRBJ2-7; D may correspond to TRBD1 or TRBD2 (5 bases each). The sequenced material came from naive CD4+ T cells from PBMCs. Indicated subset: CD45RA+ positively selected. CDR3: CASSTRDGSYEQYF. Here the CDR3 DNA reads TGTGCCAGCAGCACCCGGGACGGTTCCTACGAGCAGTACTTC.